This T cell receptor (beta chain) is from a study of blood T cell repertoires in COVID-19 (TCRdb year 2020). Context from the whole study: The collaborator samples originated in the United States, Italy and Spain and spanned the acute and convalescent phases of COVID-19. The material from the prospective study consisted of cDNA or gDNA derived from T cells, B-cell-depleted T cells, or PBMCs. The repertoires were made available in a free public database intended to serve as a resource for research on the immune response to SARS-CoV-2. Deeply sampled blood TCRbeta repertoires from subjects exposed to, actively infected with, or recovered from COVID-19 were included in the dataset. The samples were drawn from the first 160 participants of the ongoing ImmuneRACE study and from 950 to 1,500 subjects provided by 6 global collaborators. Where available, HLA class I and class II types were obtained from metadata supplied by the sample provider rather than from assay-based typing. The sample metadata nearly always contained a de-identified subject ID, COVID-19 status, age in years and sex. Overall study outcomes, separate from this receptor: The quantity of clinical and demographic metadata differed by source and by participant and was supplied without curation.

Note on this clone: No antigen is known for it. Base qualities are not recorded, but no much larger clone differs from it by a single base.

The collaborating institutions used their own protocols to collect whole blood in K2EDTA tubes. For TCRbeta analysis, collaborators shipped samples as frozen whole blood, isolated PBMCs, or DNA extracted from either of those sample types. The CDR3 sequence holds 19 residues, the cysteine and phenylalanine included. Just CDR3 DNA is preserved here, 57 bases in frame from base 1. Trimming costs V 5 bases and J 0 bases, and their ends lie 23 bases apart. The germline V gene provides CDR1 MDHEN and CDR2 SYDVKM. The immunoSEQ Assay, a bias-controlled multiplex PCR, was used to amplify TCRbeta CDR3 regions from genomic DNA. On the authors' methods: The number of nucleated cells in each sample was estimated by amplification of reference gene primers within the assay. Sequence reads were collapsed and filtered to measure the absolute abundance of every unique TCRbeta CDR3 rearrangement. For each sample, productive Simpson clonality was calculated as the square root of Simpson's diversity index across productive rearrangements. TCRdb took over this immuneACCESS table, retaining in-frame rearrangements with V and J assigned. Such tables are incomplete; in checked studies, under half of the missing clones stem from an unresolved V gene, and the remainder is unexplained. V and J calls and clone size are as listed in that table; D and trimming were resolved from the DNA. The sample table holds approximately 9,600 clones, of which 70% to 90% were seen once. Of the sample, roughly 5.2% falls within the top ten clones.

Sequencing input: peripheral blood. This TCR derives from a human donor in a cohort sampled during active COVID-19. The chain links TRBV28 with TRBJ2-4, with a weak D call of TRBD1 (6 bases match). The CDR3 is CASSPLRGAQTLAKNIQYF. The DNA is TGTGCCAGCAGTCCCCTCAGGGGCGCCCAAACACTAGCCAAAAACATTCAGTACTTC.